Presented here are 17 T cell receptor beta chains from one specimen sequenced in a study of cytomegalovirus exposure and HLA in healthy donors. The primer mix had 60 Vbeta and 13 Jbeta primers. Clones were sequenced by immunoSEQ multiplex PCR, and TCRdb holds only the in-frame ones, with some missing. Here the sample spans approximately 160,000 clones, around 86% being singletons. Sequenced: PBMCs. The receptors were sampled from a human donor in good health.

The chain recombines TRBV5-5 with TRBJ1-1, with 11 bases fitting TRBD1. The germline V gene encodes CDR1 SGHKS and CDR2 YYEKEE (reference sequence). The CDR3 sequence is 15 residues long. Trimming at V came to 3 bases and at J to 7 bases, leaving 8 bases not matched to a gene. The CDR3 loop is CASSSWSGQGGEAFF. DNA of the CDR3: TGTGCCAGCAGCTCCTGGTCGGGACAGGGGGGTGAAGCTTTCTTT.

V usage is TRBV6-6 and J usage is TRBJ2-2; no firm D call. This CDR3 contains 14 residues. Germline-derived CDR1 and CDR2 are MNHNY and SVGAGI (reference sequence). Between the trimmed V and J ends, which lost 4 bases and 6 bases, there was a span of 12 bases. Written as DNA, the CDR3 is TGTGCCAGCAGTTCCCCACCAGGTCCCGGGGAGCTGTTTTTT. The encoded protein is CASSSPPGPGELFF.

The chain joins TRBV5-1 to TRBJ2-3; D is perhaps TRBD2 (6 bases). The CDR3 runs 15 residues. The V end was cut by 4 bases, the J end by 1 base, with 13 bases between. CDR1 SGHRS and CDR2 YFSETQ come from the germline V gene. CDR3 sequence reads: CASSPGVAGTDTQYF. The CDR3 nucleotides are TGCGCCAGCAGCCCGGGGGTAGCTGGCACAGATACGCAGTATTTT.

The V and J genes are TRBV6-5 and TRBJ1-3, with 9 nucleotides matching TRBD1. The CDR3 is 15 amino acids. Germline values: CDR1 MNHEY, CDR2 SVGAGI. Unmatched junction bases numbered 5, after V lost 4 bases and J lost 4 bases. CDR3 DNA sequence: TGTGCCAGCAGTTTGGACAGGGGAGAAGGAAACACCATATATTTT. This gives the protein CASSLDRGEGNTIYF.

The chain carries TRBV7-6 and TRBJ2-5; 11 positions agree with TRBD2. Germline trimming cut 9 bases from V and 5 bases from J; bases unmatched to any gene: 5. The CDR3 covers 13 residues. Germline-derived CDR1 and CDR2 are SGHVS and FNYEAQ. The CDR3 DNA is TGTGCCAGTAGCGGGGGGGCCCTTGAGACCCAGTACTTC. This gives the protein CASSGGALETQYF.

The chain joins TRBV5-4 to TRBJ2-5; the match to TRBD2 covers 7 bases. Germline CDR1 reads SGHNT; CDR2 reads YYREEE (reference sequence). Trimming at V came to 4 bases and at J to 4 bases, leaving 1 base not matched to a gene. CDR3 size: 12 residues. Here the CDR3 reads CASSPGGETQYF. The DNA for the CDR3 is TGTGCCAGCAGCCCGGGGGGAGAGACCCAGTACTTC.

On this clone itself: The identical CDR3 is also encoded by other nucleotide sequences in the sample. The chain couples TRBV7-2 to TRBJ1-3; 8 nucleotides match TRBD1. This CDR3 is built from 15 residues. J was trimmed by 4 bases and V by 5 bases; bases with no gene match: 7. The germline CDR1 and CDR2 sequences are SGHTA and FQGNSA. The CDR3: CASSPRTGYGNTIYF. The CDR3 region has the DNA TGTGCCAGCAGCCCCAGGACAGGGTACGGAAACACCATATATTTT.

The CDR3 protein is CASSQEDRGTEAFF. The CDR3 DNA is TGCGCCAGCAGCCAAGAGGACAGGGGCACTGAAGCTTTCTTT. The V call is TRBV4-1, the J call TRBJ1-1, with TRBD1 matching 9 bases. The germline gives CDR1 MGHRA, CDR2 YSYEKL. The CDR3 covers 14 residues. Trimming removed 0 bases from V and 4 bases from J; junction bases left unmatched: 0.

In its sample, this clone was seen once. This chain uses TRBV7-8 with TRBJ2-5, with TRBD2 as a possible D gene (6 bases). Germline V gene data show CDR1 as SGHVS and CDR2 as FQNEAQ. The CDR3 consists of 13 residues. DNA of the CDR3: TGTGCGGGGGGTTTGGGTGGCCAAGAGACCCAGTACTTC. It encodes CAGGLGGQETQYF.

The J gene is TRBJ1-1, the V gene TRBV15; the D gene is possibly TRBD1 (6 bases). The CDR3 is 15 amino acids. V dropped 3 bases and J dropped 3 bases, with 14 bases sitting between them. Germline V gene data show CDR1 as LNHNV and CDR2 as YYDKDF (reference sequence). The CDR3: CATSSNRDVYTEAFF. The CDR3, as DNA: TGTGCCACCAGCAGTAACAGGGACGTCTACACTGAAGCTTTCTTT.

The chain links TRBV4-3 to TRBJ2-3, with 7 bases identical to TRBD1. The V segment lost 0 bases and the J segment 4 bases; nucleotides outside the gene matches: 4. The CDR3 has 15 residues. Germline V gene sequence: CDR1 LGHNA, CDR2 YSLEER. The CDR3, as DNA: TGCGCCAGCAGCCAAGATAGGCAGGGGGCAGATACGCAGTATTTT. Protein: CASSQDRQGADTQYF.

The chain couples TRBV4-1 to TRBJ1-3, with 7 bases aligning to TRBD1. Germline assignment: CDR1 MGHRA and CDR2 YSYEKL. The CDR3 extends over 18 amino acids. J gave up 5 bases and V 0 bases, and 13 bases lay outside the gene matches. The CDR3, as DNA: TGCGCCAGCAGCCAAGATGAACCAGACCGGGACAGAAGAAACACCATATATTTT. It specifies CASSQDEPDRDRRNTIYF.

This clone appeared a few times. The chain is built from TRBV4-3 and TRBJ2-1; D possibly corresponds to TRBD2 (6 bases). CDR3 length equals 18 residues. CDR1 is LGHNA and CDR2 is YSLEER in the germline V gene. Trimming left V 0 bases short and J 5 bases short, with 20 bases between. CDR3 loop: CASSQDAGPKRGNNEQFF. The CDR3 DNA sequence: TGCGCCAGCAGCCAAGACGCGGGACCAAAAAGGGGAAACAATGAGCAGTTCTTC.

The rearrangement joins TRBV7-8 to TRBJ2-5; TRBD2 aligns across 9 bases. V lost 6 bases, J lost 1 base, and 6 bases stayed unmatched. The germline V gene has CDR1 SGHVS and CDR2 FQNEAQ. This CDR3 has 15 residues. CDR3 bases: TGTGCCAGCAGTCAAAGCGGGGGGTTCCAAGAGACCCAGTACTTC. Translating it yields CASSQSGGFQETQYF. The variable domain in full, completed from reference TRBV7-8 and TRBJ2-5, reads GAGVSQSPRYKVAKRGQDVALRCDPISGHVSLFWYQQALGQGPEFLTYFQNEAQLDKSGLPSDRFFAERPEGSVSTLKIQRTQQEDSAVYLCASSQSGGFQETQYFGPGTRLLVL.

This clone was recorded once. The chain employs TRBV6-5 and TRBJ1-1; tentatively, D is TRBD1 (5 bases). Trimming removed 6 bases from V and 1 base from J, with 12 bases in between. The CDR3 totals 14 residues. Germline CDR1 MNHEY, CDR2 SVGAGI. CDR3 DNA sequence: TGTGCCAGCAGGGAGGGACGGGAGAACACTGAAGCTTTCTTT. Protein sequence: CASREGRENTEAFF.

This clone was counted only a few times. The rearrangement uses TRBV11-3 and TRBJ1-2; D gene unclear. With 0 bases removed from V and 3 bases from J, the gap between germline ends came to 11 bases. There are 15 residues in the CDR3. Germline values: CDR1 SGHNT, CDR2 YENEEA. The CDR3 protein is CASSLDGGSYYGYTF. CDR3 nucleotide sequence: TGTGCCAGCAGCTTAGATGGAGGCAGCTACTATGGCTACACCTTC. Looking up the rest from reference TRBV11-3 and TRBJ1-2 gives the full variable domain: EAGVVQSPRYKIIEKKQPVAFWCNPISGHNTLYWYLQNLGQGPELLIRYENEEAVDDSQLPKDRFSAERLKGVDSTLKIQPAELGDSAVYLCASSLDGGSYYGYTFGSGTRLTVV.

The chain joins TRBV4-2 to TRBJ1-1; no definite D call. With 0 bases removed from V and 1 base from J, the gap between germline ends came to 6 bases. CDR3 length equals 14 residues. Germline V CDR1 and CDR2: LGHNA, YNFKEQ. The CDR3 protein is CASSQDHKNTEAFF. CDR3 nucleotide sequence: TGTGCCAGCAGCCAAGATCACAAGAACACTGAAGCTTTCTTT.